The sample holds a few counts of the clone carrying this T cell receptor beta chain. What it binds is not known. The V and J ends lost 1 base and 4 bases, in that order; junction bases with no gene match: 6. This CDR3 comprises 16 residues. Germline loops: CDR1 LGHNA, CDR2 YNFKEQ. TCRdb redid the calling of the RT-PCR reads with MiXCR, one entry per CDR3 protein. The sample yields under 550,000 distinct CDR3 sequences, approximately 7.6% seen once. This sample stems from a study of response to subunit inactivated influenza vaccine. The study's findings and limits: After each seasonal influenza vaccination, few new T cells are recruited, the authors suggested.

Sequences were derived from PBMCs from blood, sampled less than 30 months after vaccination. The clonotype was recovered from a man aged 50 to 69 who received an inactivated influenza vaccine. This chain uses TRBV4-2 with TRBJ1-4; TRBD1 agrees at 7 bases. CDR3 region: CASSQATGTDNEKLFF. CDR3 DNA: TGTGCCAGCAGCCAAGCAACCGGGACAGATAATGAAAAACTGTTTTTT.